This T cell receptor beta chain was recorded in a study of blood T cell repertoires in COVID-19. Background on the study: Some COVID-19 samples were acute and others convalescent; all came from the United States, Italy and Spain.

CDR3 length equals 16 residues. The V and J ends lost 3 bases and 5 bases, in that order; junction bases with no gene match: 10. Germline-derived CDR1 and CDR2 are SGHRS and YFSETQ. Sequencing used immunoSEQ multiplex PCR; TCRdb keeps in-frame clones, though not all of them. The table lists roughly 190,000 clones, about four fifths of them singletons. The specimen was peripheral blood. The receptor's source is a woman aged 55-69 years with COVID-19, enrolled during active disease. The V gene is TRBV5-1, the J gene TRBJ2-5, with TRBD2 matching over 10 bases. The CDR3, as DNA: TGCGCCAGCAGCTCCAGCGGGGGGGCGGTCCGGGAGACCCAGTACTTC. Amino acid sequence: CASSSSGGAVRETQYF.